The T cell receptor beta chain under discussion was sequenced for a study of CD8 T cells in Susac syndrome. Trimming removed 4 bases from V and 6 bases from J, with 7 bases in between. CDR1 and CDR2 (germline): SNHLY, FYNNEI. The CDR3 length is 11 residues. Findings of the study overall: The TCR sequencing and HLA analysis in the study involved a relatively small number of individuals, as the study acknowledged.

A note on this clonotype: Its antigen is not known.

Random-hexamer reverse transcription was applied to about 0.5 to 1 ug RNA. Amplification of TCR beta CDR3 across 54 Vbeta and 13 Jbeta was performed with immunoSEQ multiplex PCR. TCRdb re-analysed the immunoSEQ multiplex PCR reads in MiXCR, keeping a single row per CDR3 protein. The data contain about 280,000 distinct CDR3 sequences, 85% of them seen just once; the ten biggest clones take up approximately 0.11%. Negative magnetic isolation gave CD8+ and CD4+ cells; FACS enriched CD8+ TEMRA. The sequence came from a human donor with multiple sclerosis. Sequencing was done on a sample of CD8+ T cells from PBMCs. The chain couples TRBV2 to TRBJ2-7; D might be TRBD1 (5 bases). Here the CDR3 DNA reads TGTGCCAGCAGTGTCAGGGCCGAGCAGTACTTC. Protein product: CASSVRAEQYF. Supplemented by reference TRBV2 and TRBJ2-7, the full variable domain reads EPEVTQTPSHQVTQMGQEVILRCVPISNHLYFYWYRQILGQKVEFLVSFYNNEISEKSEIFDDQFSVERPDGSNFTLKIRSTKLEDSAMYFCASSVRAEQYFGPGTRLTVT.